The clone carrying this T cell receptor (beta chain) is a singleton in its sample. Its antigen is not known. Clones were read by immunoSEQ multiplex PCR, and TCRdb kept only the in-frame ones, dropping some. This sample has 65,000 to 80,000 clones; 80% occur once, and the top ten carry over 0.45%. This entry belongs to a study of T cell clones after liver transplantation. Study outcomes and limitations: Graft donor-reactive T cells may have migrated into the graft rather than being deleted.

This TCR was recovered from a human donor who received a liver transplant. Here the sequenced sample was CD4+ T cells from blood, taken before liver transplant.

The CDR3 bases are TGCAGCGGAGATACAGGGGGCACAGATACGCAGTATTTT. It encodes CSGDTGGTDTQYF. The chain combines TRBV29-1 with TRBJ2-3; the match to TRBD1 covers 7 bases. With 7 bases clipped from V and 1 base from J, the junction kept 5 bases outside the gene matches. From germline, CDR1 is SQVTM and CDR2 ANQGSEA. This CDR3 region has 13 residues.